One and the same sample provided the 20 T cell receptor beta chains below, sequenced in a study of blood T cell repertoires in COVID-19. Sequenced by immunoSEQ multiplex PCR; TCRdb stores in-frame clones only, minus some. The sample yields fewer than 500,000 clones, around 90% seen once. The specimen sequenced was peripheral blood. The source of these receptors is a man aged 18 to 30 with COVID-19, enrolled during active disease.

This sequence joins TRBV5-1 and TRBJ1-1; 7 nucleotides line up with TRBD1. Germline V lookup: CDR1 SGHRS, CDR2 YFSETQ. The J segment lost 3 bases and the V segment lost 1 base, leaving 6 bases of the junction unmatched. This CDR3 has 15 amino acids. CDR3 DNA: TGCGCCAGCAGCTTGTCGACAGGGTTGGACACTGAAGCTTTCTTT. Translating gives CASSLSTGLDTEAFF.

The chain links TRBV5-5 to TRBJ1-1; weak D call: TRBD1 (5 bases). This CDR3 is built from 15 residues. Per the germline V gene, CDR1 is SGHKS and CDR2 is YYEKEE (reference sequence). Trimming left V 0 bases short and J 4 bases short, with 13 bases between. The CDR3 DNA follows: TGTGCCAGCAGCTTGGTCAGGGTAGTTGGCACTGAAGCTTTCTTT. It translates to CASSLVRVVGTEAFF. The entire variable domain, with the rest obtained from reference TRBV5-5 and TRBJ1-1, is as follows: DAGVTQSPTHLIKTRGQQVTLRCSPISGHKSVSWYQQVLGQGPQFIFQYYEKEERGRGNFPDRFSARQFPNYSSELNVNALLLGDSALYLCASSLVRVVGTEAFFGQGTRLTVV.

The rearrangement uses TRBV6-1 and TRBJ2-1; weak D call: TRBD2 (6 bases). The V gene lost 3 bases and the J gene lost 5 bases, with 14 bases spanning the gap. Germline V gene data show CDR1 as MNHNS and CDR2 as SASEGT. The CDR3 length is 15 residues. CDR3 residues: CASSDQPGLHNEQFF. As DNA, the CDR3 is TGTGCCAGCAGTGATCAACCGGGACTCCACAATGAGCAGTTCTTC.

This clone is a singleton in its sample. The chain has TRBV4-1 and TRBJ2-7; TRBD2 aligns across 7 bases. The germline gives CDR1 MGHRA, CDR2 YSYEKL. CDR3 length equals 18 residues. The V and J ends lost 0 bases and 1 base, in that order; junction bases with no gene match: 12. CDR3 region: CASSQDPGTTLLSYEQYF. For the CDR3, the DNA is TGCGCCAGCAGCCAAGATCCAGGGACTACCCTGTTGTCCTACGAGCAGTACTTC.

The rearrangement joins TRBV19 to TRBJ2-5, with 8 nucleotides matching TRBD1. The V and J ends lost 5 bases and 5 bases, in that order; junction bases with no gene match: 13. Germline assignment: CDR1 LNHDA and CDR2 SQIVND (reference sequence). The CDR3 is 16 residues long. The CDR3, as DNA: TGTGCCAGTAGTCCGACTACAGGGGGTATATCGGAGACCCAGTACTTC. It encodes CASSPTTGGISETQYF.

Notes on this clone: Other DNA variants within this sample encode the same CDR3. This chain joins TRBV7-6 and TRBJ1-5, with a weak D call TRBD1 (5 bases). CDR3 length: 13 amino acids. V shed 4 bases and J shed 4 bases, with 8 bases lying between them. Germline values: CDR1 SGHVS, CDR2 FNYEAQ. CDR3 sequence reads: CASSSQVNQPQHF. The CDR3 DNA reads as TGTGCCAGCAGCTCACAGGTAAATCAGCCCCAGCATTTT.

The genes are TRBV7-6 and TRBJ2-3; 12 bases align to TRBD2. The CDR3 is made up of 16 amino acids. The V and J ends lost 3 bases and 6 bases, in that order; junction bases with no gene match: 7. The germline V gene has CDR1 SGHVS and CDR2 FNYEAQ. CDR3 sequence: CASSLLLAGGGDTQYF. DNA of the CDR3: TGTGCCAGCAGCTTGTTACTAGCGGGGGGCGGGGATACGCAGTATTTT.

This chain uses TRBV7-9 with TRBJ2-7; 8 bases agree with TRBD1. Germline CDR1 reads SEHNR; CDR2 reads FQNEAQ (reference sequence). The CDR3 has 15 amino acids. V gave up 5 bases and J gave up 2 bases; unmatched junction bases: 8. CDR3 coding DNA: TGTGCCAGCAGCCTAGGACAGGGAGGCACCTACGAGCAGTACTTC. Protein product: CASSLGQGGTYEQYF.

This clone turned up a few times. The chain carries TRBV7-3 and TRBJ2-6, with TRBD1 as a possible D gene (6 bases). CDR1 and CDR2 from the germline V gene are SGHTA and FQGTGA. This CDR3 is 16 amino acids long. V gave up 4 bases and J gave up 4 bases, with 14 bases separating them. The CDR3 DNA reads TGTGCCAGCAGCTCGCGTACAGGGACCGGGGCCAACGTCCTGACTTTC. Protein sequence: CASSSRTGTGANVLTF. Complete variable domain (other parts from reference TRBV7-3 and TRBJ2-6): GAGVSQTPSNKVTEKGKYVELRCDPISGHTALYWYRQSLGQGPEFLIYFQGTGAADDSGLPNDRFFAVRPEGSVSTLKIQRTERGDSAVYLCASSSRTGTGANVLTFGAGSRLTVL.

The rearrangement links TRBV4-2 to TRBJ2-1; 12 positions agree with TRBD1. The V gene end was trimmed by 1 base and the J gene end by 5 bases; junction bases not matched to a gene: 3. The germline CDR1 and CDR2 sequences are LGHNA and YNFKEQ. CDR3 size: 16 residues. Here the CDR3 DNA reads TGTGCCAGCAGCCAAGTGGGGACAGGGGGCAACAATGAGCAGTTCTTC. Its translation is CASSQVGTGGNNEQFF.

The V call is TRBV2, the J call TRBJ2-3; D possibly corresponds to TRBD1 (5 bases). There are 13 residues in the CDR3. V lost 8 bases and J 3 bases, leaving 12 bases between the germline ends. The germline gives CDR1 SNHLY, CDR2 FYNNEI. For the CDR3, the DNA is TGTGCCAGCCCGGACACCATTACAGATACGCAGTATTTT. Translating gives CASPDTITDTQYF.

The V call is TRBV6-5, the J call TRBJ2-7; 7 bases align to TRBD2. The CDR3 extends over 14 amino acids. Germline V gene sequence: CDR1 MNHEY, CDR2 SVGAGI. Trimming at V came to 7 bases and at J to 8 bases, leaving 14 bases not matched to a gene. The CDR3, as DNA: TGTGCCAGCATGGACGACAGCGGGACTACGAAGCAGTACTTC. Amino acids: CASMDDSGTTKQYF.

J is TRBJ2-3 and V is TRBV5-1, with 11 positions matching TRBD2. The CDR3 is 18 amino acids. Trimming removed 0 bases from V and 0 bases from J; junction bases left unmatched: 6. Germline CDR1 reads SGHRS; CDR2 reads YFSETQ. As DNA, the CDR3 is TGCGCCAGCAGCTTGGGACTAGCGGGGAATTTTAGCACAGATACGCAGTATTTT. Encoded protein: CASSLGLAGNFSTDTQYF.

This clone was observed a few times. The chain joins TRBV7-9 to TRBJ2-7, with D perhaps TRBD2 (5 bases). The CDR3 covers 14 residues. The germline gives CDR1 SEHNR, CDR2 FQNEAQ (reference sequence). V was cut by 1 base and J by 2 bases, with 9 bases left in between. The CDR3 DNA reads TGTGCCAGCAGCTTAGGTCCGGGGACCTACGAGCAGTACTTC. It codes for CASSLGPGTYEQYF.

The V call is TRBV13, the J call TRBJ2-5; 9 bases line up with TRBD1. J gave up 4 bases and V 3 bases, and 6 bases lay outside the gene matches. The CDR3 spans 15 residues. CDR1 and CDR2 (germline): PRHDT, FYEKMQ (reference sequence). The CDR3 coding sequence is TGTGCCAGCAGCTTGGGGGACAGGGTGACAGAGACCCAGTACTTC. Translation: CASSLGDRVTETQYF.

This chain links TRBV19 with TRBJ2-7, with TRBD2 identical over 8 bases. The CDR3 contains 15 residues. Germline CDR1 LNHDA, CDR2 SQIVND (reference sequence). Trimming took 5 bases from V and 1 from J; bases not matched to a gene: 7. Here the CDR3 reads CASSSGGTASYEQYF. The CDR3 DNA reads TGTGCCAGTAGTTCGGGAGGGACTGCTTCCTACGAGCAGTACTTC.

V gene TRBV18 combines with J gene TRBJ1-1; no firm D call. The germline gives CDR1 KGHSH, CDR2 LQKENI. Trimming cost V 6 bases and J 6 bases, with 14 bases left between them. The CDR3 length is 13 residues. The CDR3: CASSLTGIPEAFF. CDR3 sequence (DNA): TGTGCCAGCTCTCTTACCGGGATACCTGAAGCTTTCTTT.

The chain joins TRBV5-4 to TRBJ1-1; 11 nucleotides align to TRBD1. Germline lookup yields CDR1 SGHNT and CDR2 YYREEE (reference sequence). The junction had 5 bases not matched to a gene; V was cut back by 10 bases and J by 0 bases. The CDR3 sequence is 14 residues long. The CDR3: CAYRTGGLNTEAFF. CDR3 coding DNA: TGTGCCTATAGGACAGGGGGCTTGAACACTGAAGCTTTCTTT.

J is TRBJ2-3 and V is TRBV3-1 (or the pseudogene TRBV3-2); 12 positions match TRBD2. J gave up 4 bases and V 4 bases, and 9 bases lay outside the gene matches. The CDR3 consists of 17 residues. Per the germline V gene, CDR1 is LGHDT and CDR2 is YNNKEL (reference sequence). CDR3 protein: CASSRLAGVGLSDTQYF. The CDR3 DNA sequence: TGTGCCAGCAGCCGACTAGCGGGAGTAGGGTTGTCAGATACGCAGTATTTT.

This sequence joins TRBV9 and TRBJ2-7; 7 bases map to TRBD1. Germline V CDR1 and CDR2: SGDLS, YYNGEE. The trim removed 3 bases at V and 2 bases at J, leaving 5 bases unmatched. This CDR3 region has 14 residues. The CDR3 protein is CASSAWDRTYEQYF. The CDR3 coding sequence is TGTGCCAGCAGCGCCTGGGACAGAACCTACGAGCAGTACTTC.